The clone carrying this T cell receptor beta chain has just a few counts. The antigen is not known. Primers used in a second PCR of roughly 6 to 12 cycles were a sample-barcoded 5' primer and a J-beta primer mix. Tagging of each cDNA molecule was performed by a template-switch adaptor with 12 random nucleotides. MiXCR was run by TCRdb on the 5' RACE reads, yielding one entry per CDR3 protein. The table lists around 1,500,000 distinct CDR3 sequences, around 42% of them singletons. This specimen comes from a study of blood T cells in healthy people across ages. As for the study in general: Every two T cells gave about one barcoded beta molecule via template switching. Study-wide results and limits: The recorded TCR beta diversity per million T cells decreased in a roughly linear manner with age. Percentage of naive T cells showed a strong correlation with TCR beta diversity.

The CDR3 has 14 amino acids. The V gene end was trimmed by 7 bases and the J gene end by 0 bases; junction bases not matched to a gene: 4. Germline assignment: CDR1 DFQATT and CDR2 SNEGSKA (reference sequence). This TCR was sampled from a woman aged 18-29 years in good health. The gene calls are TRBV20-1 and TRBJ2-1, with 9 bases identical to TRBD1. Sequencing was performed on blood. The CDR3 region is CSVPDRGSYNEQFF. The CDR3 nucleotides read TGCAGTGTCCCGGACAGGGGCTCCTACAATGAGCAGTTCTTC.